The 10 T cell receptor beta chains below all came from one sample that was sequenced in a study of response to subunit inactivated influenza vaccine. TCRdb itself ran the RT-PCR reads through MiXCR, one entry per CDR3 protein. The sample holds almost 250,000 distinct CDR3 sequences, 12% seen once. This material consisted of non-naive T cells sorted from PBMCs, taken roughly 2 weeks before vaccination. The source is a man aged 50 to 60 who received an inactivated influenza vaccine.

This clonotype was found many times. The chain recombines TRBV6-2 or TRBV6-3 with TRBJ2-2; the D gene is possibly TRBD1 (5 bases). Germline-derived CDR1 and CDR2 are MNHEY and SVGEGT. V lost 2 bases to trimming and J lost 3 bases, with 13 bases between them. The CDR3 runs 16 residues. This CDR3 is CASSYGVGVHTGELFF. CDR3 coding DNA: TGTGCCAGCAGTTACGGGGTAGGGGTGCACACCGGGGAGCTGTTTTTT.

As concerns this clonotype: A single base separates this from a much larger clone, so it may be a read error. The J gene is TRBJ1-2, the V gene TRBV7-9; D gene unclear. V dropped 5 bases and J dropped 4 bases, with 11 bases sitting between them. Germline loops: CDR1 SEHNR, CDR2 FQNEAQ (reference sequence). CDR3 length equals 13 residues. CDR3 amino acids: CASSQRGSYGYTF. CDR3 bases: TGTGCCAGCAGCCAACGGGGTTCCTATGGCTACACCTTC.

In this sample, this clonotype turned up many times. The chain employs TRBV12-3 or TRBV12-4 and TRBJ1-1; no firm D call. Trimming took 3 bases from V and 1 from J, leaving 15 bases between them. This CDR3 comprises 16 residues. The CDR3 here is CASSFSYGFSNTEAFF. The CDR3 nucleotides read TGTGCCAGCAGTTTCTCCTACGGCTTCTCGAACACTGAAGCTTTCTTT.

This clonotype was picked up a small number of times. This sequence joins TRBV6-2 or TRBV6-3 and TRBJ1-1; 9 nucleotides align to TRBD1. The germline V gene encodes CDR1 MNHEY and CDR2 SVGEGT. The CDR3 consists of 15 residues. Trimming removed 7 bases from V and 5 bases from J; junction bases left unmatched: 11. The CDR3 coding sequence is TGTGCCAGCATTCGGACAGGGGCCCTGCAAACTGAAGCTTTCTTT. Translation gives CASIRTGALQTEAFF.

This clonotype was recorded a few times. The chain uses TRBV25-1 and TRBJ1-1; 8 bases fit TRBD1. CDR1 is MGHDK and CDR2 is SYGVNS in the germline V gene. The CDR3 sequence is 14 residues long. V trimming: 7 bases; J trimming: 8 bases; junction bases outside the gene matches: 12. The CDR3 region is CASTLRGQGTEAFF. CDR3 coding DNA: TGTGCCAGCACCCTTCGAGGACAGGGTACCGAAGCTTTCTTT.

The chain links TRBV19 to TRBJ1-2, with a possible D match to TRBD1 (5 bases). This CDR3 has 16 residues. CDR1 is LNHDA, CDR2 SQIVND, per germline (reference sequence). The V end was cut by 3 bases, the J end by 5 bases, with 19 bases between. CDR3 bases: TGTGCCAGTAGTATTTTGACCGGGACCTCGGAGTATGGCTACACCTTC. Its translation: CASSILTGTSEYGYTF. The full variable domain, with the rest looked up from reference TRBV19 and TRBJ1-2, is DGGITQSPKYLFRKEGQNVTLSCEQNLNHDAMYWYRQDPGQGLRLIYYSQIVNDFQKGDIAEGYSVSREKKESFPLTVTSAQKNPTAFYLCASSILTGTSEYGYTFGSGTRLTVV.

This clonotype was found a few times. V usage is TRBV2 and J usage is TRBJ2-1; TRBD2 might be the D (5 bases). Trimming pared 5 bases from V and 5 bases from J, leaving 10 bases between. The CDR3 totals 13 residues. Germline V gives CDR1 SNHLY, CDR2 FYNNEI. In DNA, the CDR3 is TGTGCCAGCAGTTATGGACTTAACAATGAGCAGTTCTTC. Protein sequence: CASSYGLNNEQFF.

This clonotype was seen repeatedly, ten times or more. The J gene is TRBJ2-7, the V gene TRBV20-1; 8 nucleotides match TRBD1. The CDR3 is 14 residues long. Germline CDR1 and CDR2: DFQATT and SNEGSKA (reference sequence). J was trimmed by 3 bases and V by 6 bases; bases with no gene match: 10. CDR3 amino acids: CSAPAHGQGYEQYF. The CDR3 DNA is TGCAGTGCCCCGGCCCACGGACAGGGCTACGAGCAGTACTTC.

This clonotype came up many times. The CDR3 reads CASSRSGSSGANVLTF. The CDR3 nucleotides are TGTGCCAGCAGCCGTAGCGGGAGCTCTGGGGCCAACGTCCTGACTTTC. V is TRBV3-1 and J is TRBJ2-6; 9 nucleotides line up with TRBD2. V lost 4 bases to trimming and J lost 0 bases; unmatched junction nucleotides: 1. The CDR3 consists of 16 residues. CDR1 is LGHDT and CDR2 is YNNKEL in the germline V gene (reference sequence).

There are a few counts of this clonotype. The V gene is TRBV10-3, the J gene TRBJ2-5; D remains ambiguous. This CDR3 is built from 13 residues. V lost 6 bases and J lost 5, with 13 bases in between. Germline loops: CDR1 ENHRY, CDR2 SYGVKD. The CDR3 DNA reads as TGTGCCATCAGCTGGGCCCCCGGTGAGACCCAGTACTTC. It yields the protein CAISWAPGETQYF.